This T cell receptor beta chain was recovered during a study of T-cell memory formation after mild COVID-19. In the study overall: TCR clusters were largely donor specific.

Looked up from germline, CDR1 is SNHLY and CDR2 is FYNNEI. V lost 1 base and J 5 bases, leaving 12 bases between the germline ends. This CDR3 is 15 amino acids long. Constant-segment primers were used for 5'RACE, and the resulting TCR alpha and TCR beta cDNA libraries carried sample barcodes and UMIs. Each CDR3 protein is one row after TCRdb ran MiXCR on the 5' RACE reads. Here the sample spans about 470,000 distinct CDR3 sequences, 20% to 30% being singletons. The rearrangement joins TRBV2 to TRBJ2-1, with D uncertain. The sample comprised PBMCs or a T cell subset sorted from them (not recorded which). This sequence was found in an adult woman who had mild COVID-19 (a few samples of this study predate the infection). Cell type and time point are not known. CDR3 in DNA: TGTGCCAGCAGTGAAGTTCAGGACGGAGACAATGAGCAGTTCTTC. Protein: CASSEVQDGDNEQFF.